The source of this TCR beta chain is a study of breast tumors, draining lymph nodes, adjacent tissues. Whole-study findings and limits: Luminal-like breast cancer showed significantly higher tumor–nontumor repertoire similarity than basal-like. Data fit most tumor T cells coming from lymph node, expanding in tumor. Tumor TCR diversity was below lymph nodes but above nontumor tissue. That most tumor T cells come from lymph nodes remained unproven.

TCRdb re-called the multiplex PCR reads with MiXCR, one entry per CDR3 protein. This sample has about 63,000 distinct CDR3 sequences, with around 52% found just once. In germline, CDR1 is SGHKS, CDR2 YYEKEE (reference sequence). The CDR3 runs 14 residues. Trimming pared 0 bases from V and 4 bases from J, leaving 10 bases between. The table lists this clonotype with a few counts. As yet, its antigen is unknown. The clonotype originates from a female donor with breast cancer. Some clones in this sample may be carry-over from other donors' samples. The rearrangement uses TRBV5-5 and TRBJ1-2; no clear D. Sequenced sample: breast tumor tissue. The CDR3 reads CASSLVQAVYGYTF. The CDR3 nucleotides are TGTGCCAGCAGCTTGGTGCAGGCGGTCTATGGCTACACCTTC.